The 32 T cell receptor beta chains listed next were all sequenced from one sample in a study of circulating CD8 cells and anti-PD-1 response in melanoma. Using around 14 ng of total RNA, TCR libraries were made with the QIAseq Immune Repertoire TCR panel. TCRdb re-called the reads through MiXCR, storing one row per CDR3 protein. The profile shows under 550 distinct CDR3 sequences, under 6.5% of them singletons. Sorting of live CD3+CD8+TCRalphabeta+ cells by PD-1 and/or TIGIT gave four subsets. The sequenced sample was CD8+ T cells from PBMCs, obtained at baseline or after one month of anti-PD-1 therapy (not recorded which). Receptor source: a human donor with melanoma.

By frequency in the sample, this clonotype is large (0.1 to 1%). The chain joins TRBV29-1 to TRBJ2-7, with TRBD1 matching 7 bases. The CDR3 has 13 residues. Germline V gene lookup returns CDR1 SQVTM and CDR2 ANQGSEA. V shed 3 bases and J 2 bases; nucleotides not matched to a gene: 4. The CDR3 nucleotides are TGCAGCGTTGAGGTCAGGGGGACCTACGAGCAGTACTTC. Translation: CSVEVRGTYEQYF.

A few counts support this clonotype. The CDR3 coding sequence is TGCAGTGCTAGAGATGAACTAGCCTACGAGCAGTACTTC. Residues: CSARDELAYEQYF. This chain uses TRBV20-1 with TRBJ2-7, with D possibly TRBD2 on 5 matching bases. Germline-derived CDR1 and CDR2 are DFQATT and SNEGSKA (reference sequence). The V end lost 0 bases, the J end lost 2 bases, and 8 bases lay between the germline ends. The CDR3 loop spans 13 amino acids.

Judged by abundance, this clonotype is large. CDR3 sequence reads: CASSVGGLADTQYF. The DNA for the CDR3 is TGTGCCAGCAGTGTGGGGGGCCTGGCAGATACGCAGTATTTT. The J gene is TRBJ2-3, the V gene TRBV2; D is tentatively TRBD1 or TRBD2 (6 bases each). The CDR3 totals 14 residues. Germline lookup yields CDR1 SNHLY and CDR2 FYNNEI. Trimming shortened V by 4 bases and J by 4 bases, and 12 bases separated the two germline ends.

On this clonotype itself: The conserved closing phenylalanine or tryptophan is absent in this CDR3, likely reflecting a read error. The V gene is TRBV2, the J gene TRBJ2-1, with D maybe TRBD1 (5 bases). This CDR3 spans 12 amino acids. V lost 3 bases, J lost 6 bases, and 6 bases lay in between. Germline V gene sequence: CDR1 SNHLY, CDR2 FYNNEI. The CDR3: CASSDRVNEQFL. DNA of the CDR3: TGTGCCAGCAGTGACAGGGTCAATGAGCAGTTCCTC.

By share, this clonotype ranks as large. DNA for the CDR3: TGCAGCGTTGACAGACAGACTACCTCAACGGGCCATGAGCAGTTCTTC. Its protein is CSVDRQTTSTGHEQFF. V usage is TRBV29-1 and J usage is TRBJ2-1; TRBD1 or TRBD2 may be the D gene (5 bases each). CDR3 length: 16 amino acids. Deletions cut 3 bases from V and 8 bases from J, with 23 bases between. Looked up from germline, CDR1 is SQVTM and CDR2 is ANQGSEA.

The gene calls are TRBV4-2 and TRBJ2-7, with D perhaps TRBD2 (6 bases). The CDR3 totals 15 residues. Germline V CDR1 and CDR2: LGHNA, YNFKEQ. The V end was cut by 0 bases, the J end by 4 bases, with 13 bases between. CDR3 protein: CASSQEGTSRYEQYF. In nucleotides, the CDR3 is TGTGCCAGCAGCCAAGAGGGAACTAGCCGTTACGAGCAGTACTTC.

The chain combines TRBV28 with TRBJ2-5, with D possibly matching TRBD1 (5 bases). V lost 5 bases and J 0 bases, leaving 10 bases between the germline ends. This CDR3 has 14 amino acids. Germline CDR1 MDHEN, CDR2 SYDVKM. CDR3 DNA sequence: TGTGCCAGCAGTCAAATAGGGGACCAAGAGACCCAGTACTTC. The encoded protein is CASSQIGDQETQYF.

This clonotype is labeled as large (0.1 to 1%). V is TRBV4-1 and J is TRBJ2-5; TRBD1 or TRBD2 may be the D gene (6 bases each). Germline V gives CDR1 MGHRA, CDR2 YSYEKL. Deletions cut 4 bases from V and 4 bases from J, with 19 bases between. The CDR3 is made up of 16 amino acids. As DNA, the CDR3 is TGCGCCAGCAGCCGGGGGAGGACAGTGTTCGGAGAGACCCAGTACTTC. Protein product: CASSRGRTVFGETQYF.

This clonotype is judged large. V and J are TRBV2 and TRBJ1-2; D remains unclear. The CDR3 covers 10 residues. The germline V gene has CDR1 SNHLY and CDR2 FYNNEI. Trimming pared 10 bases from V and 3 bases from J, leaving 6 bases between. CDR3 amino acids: CATFYYGYTF. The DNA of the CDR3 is TGTGCCACCTTCTACTATGGCTACACCTTC. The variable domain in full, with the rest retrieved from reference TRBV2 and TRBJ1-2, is EPEVTQTPSHQVTQMGQEVILRCVPISNHLYFYWYRQILGQKVEFLVSFYNNEISEKSEIFDDQFSVERPDGSNFTLKIRSTKLEDSAMYFCATFYYGYTFGSGTRLTVV.

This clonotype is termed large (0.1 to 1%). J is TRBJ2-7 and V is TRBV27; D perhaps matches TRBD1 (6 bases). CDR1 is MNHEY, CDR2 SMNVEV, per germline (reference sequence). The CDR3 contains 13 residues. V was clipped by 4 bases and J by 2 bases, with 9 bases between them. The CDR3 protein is CASSSGAAYEQYF. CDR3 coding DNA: TGTGCCAGCAGTTCAGGGGCGGCCTACGAGCAGTACTTC.

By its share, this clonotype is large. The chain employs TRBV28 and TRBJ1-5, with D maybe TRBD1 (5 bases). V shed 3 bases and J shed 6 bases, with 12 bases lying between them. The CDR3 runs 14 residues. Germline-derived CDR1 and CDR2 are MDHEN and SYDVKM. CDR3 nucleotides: TGTGCCAGCAGTTTGAGGGGAATGGGTCAGCCCCAGCATTTT. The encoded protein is CASSLRGMGQPQHF.

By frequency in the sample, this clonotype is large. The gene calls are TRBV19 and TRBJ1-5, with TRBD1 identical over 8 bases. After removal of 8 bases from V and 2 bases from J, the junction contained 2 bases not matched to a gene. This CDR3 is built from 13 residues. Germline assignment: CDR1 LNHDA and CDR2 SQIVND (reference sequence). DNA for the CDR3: TGTGCCAGTCAACAGGGGGGCAATCAGCCCCAGCATTTT. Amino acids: CASQQGGNQPQHF.

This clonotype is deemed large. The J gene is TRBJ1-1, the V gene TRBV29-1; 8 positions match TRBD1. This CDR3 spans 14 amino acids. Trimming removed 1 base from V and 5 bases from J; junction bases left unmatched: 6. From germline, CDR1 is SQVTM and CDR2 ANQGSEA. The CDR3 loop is CSVEGGQGNTEAFF. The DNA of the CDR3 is TGCAGCGTTGAAGGAGGACAGGGTAATACTGAAGCTTTCTTT. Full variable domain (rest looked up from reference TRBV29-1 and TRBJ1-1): SAVISQKPSRDICQRGTSLTIQCQVDSQVTMMFWYRQQPGQSLTLIATANQGSEATYESGFVIDKFPISRPNLTFSTLTVSNMSPEDSSIYLCSVEGGQGNTEAFFGQGTRLTVV.

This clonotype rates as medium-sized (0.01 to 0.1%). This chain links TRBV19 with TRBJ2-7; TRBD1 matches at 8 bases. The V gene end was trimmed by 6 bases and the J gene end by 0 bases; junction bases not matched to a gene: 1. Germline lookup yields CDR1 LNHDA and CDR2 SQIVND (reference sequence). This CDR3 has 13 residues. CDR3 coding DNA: TGTGCCAGTAGAGGGACAGGCTCCTACGAGCAGTACTTC. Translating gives CASRGTGSYEQYF. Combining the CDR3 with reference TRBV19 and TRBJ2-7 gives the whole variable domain DGGITQSPKYLFRKEGQNVTLSCEQNLNHDAMYWYRQDPGQGLRLIYYSQIVNDFQKGDIAEGYSVSREKKESFPLTVTSAQKNPTAFYLCASRGTGSYEQYFGPGTRLTVT.

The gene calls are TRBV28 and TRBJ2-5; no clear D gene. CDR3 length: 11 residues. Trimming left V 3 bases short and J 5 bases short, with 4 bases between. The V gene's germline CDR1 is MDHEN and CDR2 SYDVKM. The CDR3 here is CASSLYETQYF. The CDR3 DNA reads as TGTGCCAGCAGTTTGTATGAGACCCAGTACTTC.

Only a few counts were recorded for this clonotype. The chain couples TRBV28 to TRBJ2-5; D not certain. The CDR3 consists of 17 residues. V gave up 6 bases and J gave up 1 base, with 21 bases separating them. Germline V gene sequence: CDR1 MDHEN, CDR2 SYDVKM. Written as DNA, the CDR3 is TGTGCCAGCAGACCTTTAGCCCCCCCGGAGCTCCAAGAGACCCAGTACTTC. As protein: CASRPLAPPELQETQYF.

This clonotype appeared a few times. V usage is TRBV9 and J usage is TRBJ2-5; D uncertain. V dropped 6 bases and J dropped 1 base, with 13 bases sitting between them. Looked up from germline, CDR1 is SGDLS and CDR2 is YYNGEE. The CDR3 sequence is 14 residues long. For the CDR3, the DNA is TGTGCCAGCAACGAGCCGGATACCCAAGAGACCCAGTACTTC. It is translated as CASNEPDTQETQYF.

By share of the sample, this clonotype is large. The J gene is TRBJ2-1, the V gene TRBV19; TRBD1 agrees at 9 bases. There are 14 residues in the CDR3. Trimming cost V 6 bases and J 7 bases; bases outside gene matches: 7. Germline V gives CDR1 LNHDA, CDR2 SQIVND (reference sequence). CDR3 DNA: TGTGCCAGTAGCCGGGACAGGGCTTGGAATGAGCAGTTCTTC. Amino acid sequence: CASSRDRAWNEQFF.

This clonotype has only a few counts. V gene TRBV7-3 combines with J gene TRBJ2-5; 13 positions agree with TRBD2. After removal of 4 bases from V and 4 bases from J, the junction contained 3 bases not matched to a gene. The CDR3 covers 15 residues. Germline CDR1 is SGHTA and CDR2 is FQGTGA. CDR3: CASSSGTSGVETQYF. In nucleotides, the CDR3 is TGTGCCAGCAGCTCAGGGACTAGCGGGGTAGAGACCCAGTACTTC.

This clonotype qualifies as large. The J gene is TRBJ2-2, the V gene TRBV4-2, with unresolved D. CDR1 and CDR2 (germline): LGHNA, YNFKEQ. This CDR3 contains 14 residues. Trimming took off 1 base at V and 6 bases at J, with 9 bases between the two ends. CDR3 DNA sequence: TGTGCCAGCAGCCAAGTCGATACCTCCGGGGAGCTGTTTTTT. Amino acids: CASSQVDTSGELFF.

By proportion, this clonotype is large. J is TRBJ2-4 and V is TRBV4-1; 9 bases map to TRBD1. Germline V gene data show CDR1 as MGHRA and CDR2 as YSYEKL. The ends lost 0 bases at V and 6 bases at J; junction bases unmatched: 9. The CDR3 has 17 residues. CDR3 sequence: CASSQDATGGVTNIQYF. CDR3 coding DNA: TGCGCCAGCAGCCAAGACGCAACAGGGGGCGTTACAAACATTCAGTACTTC.

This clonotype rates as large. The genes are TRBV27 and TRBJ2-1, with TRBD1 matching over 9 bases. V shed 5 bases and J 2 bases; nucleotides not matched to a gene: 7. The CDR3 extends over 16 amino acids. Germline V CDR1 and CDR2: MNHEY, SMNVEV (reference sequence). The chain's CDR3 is CASSQPGQGPYNEQFF. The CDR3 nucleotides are TGTGCCAGCAGTCAACCGGGACAGGGTCCCTACAATGAGCAGTTCTTC.

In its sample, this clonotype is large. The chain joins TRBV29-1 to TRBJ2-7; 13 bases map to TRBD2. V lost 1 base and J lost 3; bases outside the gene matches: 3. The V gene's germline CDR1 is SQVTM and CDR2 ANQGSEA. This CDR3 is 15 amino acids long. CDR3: CSVEGLAGGDYEQYF. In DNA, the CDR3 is TGCAGCGTTGAAGGACTAGCGGGGGGAGACTACGAGCAGTACTTC.

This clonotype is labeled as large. The CDR3 reads CASSRTSGGTYNEQFF. CDR3 bases: TGTGCCAGCAGTCGGACTAGCGGGGGGACCTACAATGAGCAGTTCTTC. The chain links TRBV27 to TRBJ2-1; 14 nucleotides align to TRBD2. The CDR3 is 16 residues long. The trim removed 5 bases at V and 2 bases at J, leaving 2 bases unmatched. The germline V gene has CDR1 MNHEY and CDR2 SMNVEV (reference sequence).

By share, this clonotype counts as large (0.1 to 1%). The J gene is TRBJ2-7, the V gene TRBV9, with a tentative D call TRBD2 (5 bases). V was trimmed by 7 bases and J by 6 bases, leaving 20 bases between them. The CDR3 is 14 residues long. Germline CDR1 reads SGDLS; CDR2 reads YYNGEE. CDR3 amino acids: CASAPGTHVVEQYF. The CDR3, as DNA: TGTGCCAGCGCGCCGGGAACTCACGTGGTCGAGCAGTACTTC. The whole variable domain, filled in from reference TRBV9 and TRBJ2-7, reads DSGVTQTPKHLITATGQRVTLRCSPRSGDLSVYWYQQSLDQGLQFLIQYYNGEERAKGNILERFSAQQFPDLHSELNLSSLELGDSALYFCASAPGTHVVEQYFGPGTRLTVT.

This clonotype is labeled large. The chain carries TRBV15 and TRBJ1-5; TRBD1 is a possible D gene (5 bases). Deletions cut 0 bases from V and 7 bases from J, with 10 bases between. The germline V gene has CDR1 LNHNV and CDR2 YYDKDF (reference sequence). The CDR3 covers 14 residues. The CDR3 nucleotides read TGTGCCACCAGCAGAGAGCAGGGTCACCAGCCCCAGCATTTT. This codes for CATSREQGHQPQHF.

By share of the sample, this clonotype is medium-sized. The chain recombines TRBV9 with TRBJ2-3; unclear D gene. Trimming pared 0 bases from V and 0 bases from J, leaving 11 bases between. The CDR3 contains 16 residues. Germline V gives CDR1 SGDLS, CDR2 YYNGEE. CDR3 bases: TGTGCCAGCAGCGTAGGCCTTTCCCAAAGCACAGATACGCAGTATTTT. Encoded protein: CASSVGLSQSTDTQYF.

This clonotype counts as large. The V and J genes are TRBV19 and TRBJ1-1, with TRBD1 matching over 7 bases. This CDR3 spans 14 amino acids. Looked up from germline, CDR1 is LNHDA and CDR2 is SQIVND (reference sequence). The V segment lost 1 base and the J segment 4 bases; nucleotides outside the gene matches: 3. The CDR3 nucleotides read TGTGCCAGTAGTATAGGAGCAGGGGGCACTGAAGCTTTCTTT. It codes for CASSIGAGGTEAFF.

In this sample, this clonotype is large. The CDR3 DNA reads TGTGCCAGCAGCCGACTAGCGTCAGATACGCAGTATTTT. It yields the protein CASSRLASDTQYF. The rearrangement links TRBV7-3 to TRBJ2-3; 8 nucleotides agree with TRBD2. V trimming: 5 bases; J trimming: 4 bases; junction bases outside the gene matches: 2. Per the germline V gene, CDR1 is SGHTA and CDR2 is FQGTGA. There are 13 residues in the CDR3.

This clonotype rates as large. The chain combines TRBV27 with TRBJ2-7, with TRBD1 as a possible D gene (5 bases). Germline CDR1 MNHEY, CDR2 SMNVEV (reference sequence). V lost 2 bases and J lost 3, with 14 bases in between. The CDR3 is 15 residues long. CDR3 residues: CASSLGAERSYEQYF. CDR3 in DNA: TGTGCCAGCAGTTTAGGGGCGGAGAGGAGCTACGAGCAGTACTTC.

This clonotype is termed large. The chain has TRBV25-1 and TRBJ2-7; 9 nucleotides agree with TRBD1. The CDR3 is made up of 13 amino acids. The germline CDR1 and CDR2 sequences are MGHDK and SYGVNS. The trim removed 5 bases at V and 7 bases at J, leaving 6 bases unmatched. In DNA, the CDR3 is TGTGCCAGCAGTAAACAGGGGGCGCGAGAGCAGTACTTC. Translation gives CASSKQGAREQYF.

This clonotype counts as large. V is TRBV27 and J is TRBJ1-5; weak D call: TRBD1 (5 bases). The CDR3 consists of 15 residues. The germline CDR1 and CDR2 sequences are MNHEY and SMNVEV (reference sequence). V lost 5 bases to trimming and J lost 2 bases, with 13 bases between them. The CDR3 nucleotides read TGTGCCAGCAGTCCGTGGCTGGGGGGCAATCAGCCCCAGCATTTT. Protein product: CASSPWLGGNQPQHF.